The present entry profiles one T cell receptor beta chain with its context. This sample was taken from a study of blood T cell repertoires in COVID-19. TCRdb's table, derived via immunoSEQ multiplex PCR, lists solely in-frame clones and lacks some. The sample includes 250,000 or so clones, around 85% seen only once; the top ten take roughly 9.8%. The CDR3 extends over 12 amino acids. Germline V gene data show CDR1 as MNHEY and CDR2 as SMNVEV (reference sequence). Trimming pared 2 bases from V and 4 bases from J, leaving 5 bases between. This TCR was sampled from a man older than 75 with acute or convalescent COVID-19. Source material: peripheral blood. This rearrangement joins TRBV27 to TRBJ2-5; possible D gene TRBD2, 5 bases. CDR3 DNA sequence: TGTGCCAGCAGTTTAGCGGGAGAGACCCAGTACTTC. Amino acids: CASSLAGETQYF.